This TCR beta chain was recovered during a study of regulatory T cells in long-lasting Graves disease. Worth noting for this clonotype: The junction shows a germline mismatch at one end, possibly a read error.

This sample's time point: newly diagnosed GD, antithyroid drugs for less than 3 months. Making the TCR library involved RNA that had been extracted from PBMCs. This CDR3 is 17 amino acids long. Germline V lookup: CDR1 DFQATT, CDR2 SNEGSKA (reference sequence). Relying on iRepertoire HTBI primers and Arm-PCR of CDR3 regions, the team built TCR beta libraries. TCRdb ran MiXCR on the multiplex PCR reads and lists one entry per CDR3 protein. Counted here are approximately 480,000 distinct CDR3 sequences, 15% to 20% occurring once; the ten biggest clones make up approximately 12%. The sample was also linked to a second study, of T cells in Graves' hyperthyroidism and ophthalmopathy. From that second work: HTBI primers were employed in a first-round RT-PCR of the TCR CDR3.

This TCR derives from a man aged 40-49 years with Graves disease. The V call is TRBV20-1, the J call TRBJ1-4; D gene unclear. Sample: peripheral blood mononuclear cells (PBMCs), taken at new diagnosis, from a patient treated with antithyroid drugs. Here the CDR3 reads CSARDPRGFATNEELFF. Written as DNA, the CDR3 is TGCAGTGCTAGAGATCCACGGGGATTCGCAACTAATGAAGAACTGTTTTTT.